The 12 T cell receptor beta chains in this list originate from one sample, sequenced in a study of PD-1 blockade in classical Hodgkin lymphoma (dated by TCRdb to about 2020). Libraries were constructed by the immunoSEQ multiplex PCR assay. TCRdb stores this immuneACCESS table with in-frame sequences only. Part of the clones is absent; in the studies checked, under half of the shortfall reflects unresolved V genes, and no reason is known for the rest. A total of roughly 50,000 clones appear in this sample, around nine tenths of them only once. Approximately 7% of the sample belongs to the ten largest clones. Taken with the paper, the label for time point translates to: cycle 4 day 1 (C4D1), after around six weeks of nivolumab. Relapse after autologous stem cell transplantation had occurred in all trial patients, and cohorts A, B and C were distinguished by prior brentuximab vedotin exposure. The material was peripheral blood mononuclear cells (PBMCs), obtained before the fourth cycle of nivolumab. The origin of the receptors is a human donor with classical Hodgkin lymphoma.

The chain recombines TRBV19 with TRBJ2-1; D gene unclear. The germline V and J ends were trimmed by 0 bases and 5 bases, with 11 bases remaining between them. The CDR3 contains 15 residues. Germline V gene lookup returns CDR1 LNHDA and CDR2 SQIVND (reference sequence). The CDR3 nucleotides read TGTGCCAGTAGTATAGATCTAAGCGATCACAATGAGCAGTTCTTC. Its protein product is CASSIDLSDHNEQFF.

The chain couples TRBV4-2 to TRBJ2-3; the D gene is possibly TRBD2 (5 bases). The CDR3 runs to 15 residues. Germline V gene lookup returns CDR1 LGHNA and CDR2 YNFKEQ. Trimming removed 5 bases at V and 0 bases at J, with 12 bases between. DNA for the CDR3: TGTGCCAGCAGCGACCGGGGTTCTAGCACAGATACGCAGTATTTT. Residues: CASSDRGSSTDTQYF.

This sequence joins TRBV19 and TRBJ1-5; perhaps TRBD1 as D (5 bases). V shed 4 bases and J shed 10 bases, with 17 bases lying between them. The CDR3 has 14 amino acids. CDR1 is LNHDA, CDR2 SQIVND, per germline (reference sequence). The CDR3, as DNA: TGTGCCAGTAGTACCGGGACGGGGTCATTTCCCCAGCATTTT. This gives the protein CASSTGTGSFPQHF.

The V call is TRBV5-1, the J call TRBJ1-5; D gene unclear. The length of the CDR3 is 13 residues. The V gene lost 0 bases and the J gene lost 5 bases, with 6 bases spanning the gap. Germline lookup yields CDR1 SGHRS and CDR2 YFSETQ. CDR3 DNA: TGCGCCAGCAGCTTGGAGCCCTATCAGCCCCAGCATTTT. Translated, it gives CASSLEPYQPQHF.

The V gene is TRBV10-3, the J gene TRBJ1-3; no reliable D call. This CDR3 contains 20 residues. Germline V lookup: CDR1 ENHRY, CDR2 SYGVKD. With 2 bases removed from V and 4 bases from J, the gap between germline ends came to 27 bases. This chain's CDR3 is CAISEPGRGNPTLGGNTIYF. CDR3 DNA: TGTGCCATCAGTGAGCCCGGACGCGGAAACCCCACTTTGGGAGGAAACACCATATATTTT.

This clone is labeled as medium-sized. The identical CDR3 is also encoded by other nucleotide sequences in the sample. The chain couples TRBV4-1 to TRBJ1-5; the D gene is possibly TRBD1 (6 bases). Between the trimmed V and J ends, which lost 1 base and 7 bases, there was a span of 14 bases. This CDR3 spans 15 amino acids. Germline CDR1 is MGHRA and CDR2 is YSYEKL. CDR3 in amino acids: CASSQGAGERQPQHF. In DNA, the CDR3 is TGCGCCAGCAGCCAAGGGGCAGGGGAAAGACAGCCCCAGCATTTT.

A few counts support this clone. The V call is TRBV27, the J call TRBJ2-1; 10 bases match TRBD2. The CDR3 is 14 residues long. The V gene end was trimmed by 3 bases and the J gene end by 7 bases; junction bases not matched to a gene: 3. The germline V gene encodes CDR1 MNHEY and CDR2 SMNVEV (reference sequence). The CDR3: CASSFSGLANEQFF. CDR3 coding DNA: TGTGCCAGCAGTTTCTCGGGACTAGCGAATGAGCAGTTCTTC.

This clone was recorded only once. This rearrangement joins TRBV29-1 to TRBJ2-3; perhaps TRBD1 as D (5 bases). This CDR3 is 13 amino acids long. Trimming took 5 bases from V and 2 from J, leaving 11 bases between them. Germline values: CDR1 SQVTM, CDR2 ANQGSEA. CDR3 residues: CSVLGENTDTQYF. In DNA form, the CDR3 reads TGCAGCGTTTTAGGGGAAAACACAGATACGCAGTATTTT.

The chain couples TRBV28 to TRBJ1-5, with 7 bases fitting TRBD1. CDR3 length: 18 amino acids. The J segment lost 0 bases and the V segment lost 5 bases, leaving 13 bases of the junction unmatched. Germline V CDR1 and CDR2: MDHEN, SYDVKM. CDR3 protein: CASSTTGQSLYSNQPQHF. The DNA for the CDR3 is TGTGCCAGCAGTACCACGGGACAGAGCCTTTATAGCAATCAGCCCCAGCATTTT. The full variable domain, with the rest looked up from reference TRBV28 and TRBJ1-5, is DVKVTQSSRYLVKRTGEKVFLECVQDMDHENMFWYRQDPGLGLRLIYFSYDVKMKEKGDIPEGYSVSREKKERFSLILESASTNQTSMYLCASSTTGQSLYSNQPQHFGDGTRLSIL.

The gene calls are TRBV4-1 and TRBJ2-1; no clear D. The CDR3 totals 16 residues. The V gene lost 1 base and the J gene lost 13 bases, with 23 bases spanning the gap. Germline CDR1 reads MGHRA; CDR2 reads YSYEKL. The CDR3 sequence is CASSQAPGPRDFNQFF. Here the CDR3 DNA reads TGCGCCAGCAGCCAAGCCCCAGGACCCCGCGATTTTAATCAGTTCTTC.

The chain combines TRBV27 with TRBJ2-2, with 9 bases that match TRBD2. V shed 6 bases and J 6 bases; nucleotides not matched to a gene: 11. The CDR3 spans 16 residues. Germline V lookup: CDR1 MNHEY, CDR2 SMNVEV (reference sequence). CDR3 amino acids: CASRGAGGRGAGELFF. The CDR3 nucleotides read TGTGCCAGCAGAGGAGCGGGAGGTCGAGGAGCCGGGGAGCTGTTTTTT.

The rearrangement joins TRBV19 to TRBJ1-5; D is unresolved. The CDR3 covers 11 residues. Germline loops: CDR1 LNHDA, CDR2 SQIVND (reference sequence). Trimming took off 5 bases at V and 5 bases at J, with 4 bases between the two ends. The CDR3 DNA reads TGTGCCAGTAGTTCAGATCAGCCCCAGCATTTT. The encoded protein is CASSSDQPQHF.